This T cell receptor (beta chain) was sequenced in a study of blood T cell repertoires in COVID-19. The wider study: The United States, Italy and Spain were the sources of the acute and convalescent COVID-19 samples. Sources were T cells, B-cell-depleted T cells, or PBMCs; the material itself was cDNA or gDNA.

All enrollees were about 18 to 100 years old and from roughly 22 US areas. In assigning cohorts, the study relied on participant-reported clinical history. Measured with immunoSEQ multiplex PCR; TCRdb has only the in-frame clones, and not every one. The sample has 350,000 to 450,000 clones, 75% to 90% seen once. The CDR3 sequence is 12 residues long. V was clipped by 1 base and J by 6 bases, with 6 bases between them. Looked up from germline, CDR1 is SQVTM and CDR2 is ANQGSEA. The source is a woman aged 45-65 years who had recovered from COVID-19. The rearrangement links TRBV29-1 to TRBJ1-4, with D unresolved. The sample comprised PBMCs or T cells enriched from blood (not recorded which). In DNA, the CDR3 is TGCAGCGTTGAAGGGCATGATGAAAAACTGTTTTTT. Translating it yields CSVEGHDEKLFF. Together with reference TRBV29-1 and TRBJ1-4, the CDR3 gives the full variable domain: SAVISQKPSRDICQRGTSLTIQCQVDSQVTMMFWYRQQPGQSLTLIATANQGSEATYESGFVIDKFPISRPNLTFSTLTVSNMSPEDSSIYLCSVEGHDEKLFFGSGTQLSVL.